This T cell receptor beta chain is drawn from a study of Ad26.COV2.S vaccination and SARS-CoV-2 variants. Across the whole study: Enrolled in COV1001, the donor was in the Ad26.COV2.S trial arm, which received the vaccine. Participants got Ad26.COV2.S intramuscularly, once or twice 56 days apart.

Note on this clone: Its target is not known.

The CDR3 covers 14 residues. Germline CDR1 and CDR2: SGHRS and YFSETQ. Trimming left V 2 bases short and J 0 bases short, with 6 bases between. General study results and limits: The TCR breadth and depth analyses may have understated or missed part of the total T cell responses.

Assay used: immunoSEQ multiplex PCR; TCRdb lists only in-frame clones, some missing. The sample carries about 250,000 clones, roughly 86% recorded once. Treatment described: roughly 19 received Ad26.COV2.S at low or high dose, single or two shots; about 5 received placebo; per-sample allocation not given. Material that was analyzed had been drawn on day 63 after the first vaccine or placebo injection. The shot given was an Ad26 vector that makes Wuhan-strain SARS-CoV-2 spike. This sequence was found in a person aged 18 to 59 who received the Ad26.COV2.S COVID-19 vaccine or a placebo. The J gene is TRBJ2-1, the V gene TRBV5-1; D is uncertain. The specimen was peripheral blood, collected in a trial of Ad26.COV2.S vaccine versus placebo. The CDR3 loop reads CASSFISSYNEQFF. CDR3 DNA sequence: TGCGCCAGCAGCTTCATAAGCTCCTACAATGAGCAGTTCTTC. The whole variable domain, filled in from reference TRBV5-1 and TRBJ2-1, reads KAGVTQTPRYLIKTRGQQVTLSCSPISGHRSVSWYQQTPGQGLQFLFEYFSETQRNKGNFPGRFSGRQFSNSRSEMNVSTLELGDSALYLCASSFISSYNEQFFGPGTRLTVL.